This paragraph reports one T cell receptor beta chain. No antigen is known for it. A clone one base away is much larger, so this may be a read error. The record originates from a study of T cells in Graves' hyperthyroidism and ophthalmopathy (dated by TCRdb to the late 2010s). Concerning the study at large: A discovery cohort of approximately 97 patients, roughly 45 with Graves' ophthalmopathy and about 58 with stable Graves' hyperthyroidism, was used to find distinguishing TCR V-J signatures. TCR Vbeta CDR3 sequencing of approximately 140 peripheral blood samples (over 40 ophthalmopathy, 75 hyperthyroidism and around 17 progressor patients) is reported in the paper. After sampling, hyperthyroidism patients received methimazole starting at 30 mg daily, and ophthalmopathy patients received high-dose intravenous methylprednisolone. Prospective prediction of ophthalmopathy was tested in an independent validation cohort of approximately 19 hyperthyroidism patients and some 17 patients who later progressed to ophthalmopathy. The study also compared thyroid tissue and blood T-cell repertoires from 6 or 7 Graves' hyperthyroidism patients. The 100 or so discovery patients were divided at random into training and test sets in a 7:3 ratio. The full study reports these points: In cross-validation, a model built on a 13 V-J signature told ophthalmopathy apart from stable hyperthyroidism with under 90% sensitivity and 81% to 82% specificity, and in testing the same model reached 80%/75%. No statistical method was used to fix the sample size in advance, and group allocation was not hidden from the investigators. In validation, the model predicted progression to ophthalmopathy with over 60% sensitivity and roughly 72% specificity, a median of 6.5 months before onset. Most expanded thyroid clonotypes (frequency above 0.001) were also found in blood, which suggests that blood repertoires may mirror thyroid immune responses.

The CDR3 holds 15 amino acids from the cysteine to the phenylalanine. CDR3 DNA only is kept here, 45 bases in frame from base 1. The germline V gene provides CDR1 SQVTM and CDR2 ANQGSEA. V is pruned by 4 bases and J by 1 base, leaving 7 bases of the junction without a gene match. TCR beta CDR3 regions were amplified from RNA transcripts. The first round of RT-PCR for the TCR CDR3 was performed with the HTBI primer set and the Qiagen OneStep RT-PCR kit. Libraries were constructed in a second round of multiplex PCR, after which size selection and purification were carried out. Libraries were sequenced paired-end with 100 bp reads on an Illumina HiSeq2000. The paper's data handling went like this. Raw data were processed with SOAPnuke, discarding reads with adapters, uncalled bases, mean Phred below 15, or no exact constant-primer or identifier match. High-quality paired reads were merged with COPE v1.2.5, and unique nucleotide sequences were defined as clonotypes. MiTCR v1.1 was used to align the clonotypes against IMGT TRBV, TRBD and TRBJ reference segments. Only V-J combinations with frequency above 0.0001, covering 99% to 99.2% of repertoires, were analysed. The TCS score was defined as the ratio of F50 (clonal expansion) to E x V (chaos), calculated using BLOSUM62-based TCRdist between CDR3 peptides within each V-J. Welch's t-statistics and random forest reduced around 550 V-J features to 10 to 15, which were used in a naive Bayes classifier (R e1071). Thyroid-blood repertoire similarity was quantified with the Morisita-Horn index. In-frame beta chains were kept once TCRdb had trimmed the public reads at Q25 with fastp and called clones with MiXCR. Each record represents a unique CDR3 protein, reported with the most common genes and DNA among its rows. In this record, the V and J calls reflect TCRdb's handling and not the investigators' own analysis. The sample records 600,000 to 700,000 distinct CDR3 sequences, 45% of which are singletons. The ten top clones hold under 8.5% of the sample.

Any patient with an uncontrolled infection, another autoimmune disease, pregnancy or lactation was excluded. Clinical symptoms, serum thyroxine and TRAb, thyroid ultrasound, and orbital computed tomography formed the basis for the diagnoses. Trizol reagent was used to extract total RNA, and RNA quality was then checked on an Agilent 2100 Bioanalyzer. This TCR was recovered from an adult man with Graves' disease, either hyperthyroidism or ophthalmopathy (not recorded which). Recombination linked TRBV29-1 to TRBJ1-2, with 9 junctional bases fitting TRBD1. The source material was peripheral blood or thyroid tissue (not recorded which). The DNA sequence is as follows: TGCAGCGTTGGGGGGGACAGGGTTCTTAACTATGGCTACACCTTC. It translates as CSVGGDRVLNYGYTF.